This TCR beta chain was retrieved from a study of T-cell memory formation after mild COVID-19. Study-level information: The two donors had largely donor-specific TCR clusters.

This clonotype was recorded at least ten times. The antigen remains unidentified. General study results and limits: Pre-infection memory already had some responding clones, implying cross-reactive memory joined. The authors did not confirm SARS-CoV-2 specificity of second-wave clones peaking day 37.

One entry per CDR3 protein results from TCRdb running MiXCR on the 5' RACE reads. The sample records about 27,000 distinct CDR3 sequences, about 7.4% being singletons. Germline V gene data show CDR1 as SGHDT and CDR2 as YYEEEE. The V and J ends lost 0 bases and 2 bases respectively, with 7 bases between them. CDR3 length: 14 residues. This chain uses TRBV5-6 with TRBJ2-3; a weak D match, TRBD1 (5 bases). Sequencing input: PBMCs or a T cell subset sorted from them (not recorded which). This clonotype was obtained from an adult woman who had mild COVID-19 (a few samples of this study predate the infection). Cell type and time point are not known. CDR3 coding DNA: TGTGCCAGCAGCTTGGGGGGCCACACAGATACGCAGTATTTT. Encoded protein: CASSLGGHTDTQYF.